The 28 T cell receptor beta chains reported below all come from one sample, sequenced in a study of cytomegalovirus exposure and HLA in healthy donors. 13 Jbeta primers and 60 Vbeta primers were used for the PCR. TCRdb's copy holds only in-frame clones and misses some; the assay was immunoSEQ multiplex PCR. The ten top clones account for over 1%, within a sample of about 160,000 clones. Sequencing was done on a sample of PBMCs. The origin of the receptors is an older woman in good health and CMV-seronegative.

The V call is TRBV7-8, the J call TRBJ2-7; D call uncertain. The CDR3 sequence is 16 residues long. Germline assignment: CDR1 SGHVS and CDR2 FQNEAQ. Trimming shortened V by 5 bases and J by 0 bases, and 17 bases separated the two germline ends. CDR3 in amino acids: CASSPNLVPSSYEQYF. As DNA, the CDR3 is TGTGCCAGCAGCCCCAATTTGGTGCCGAGCTCCTACGAGCAGTACTTC. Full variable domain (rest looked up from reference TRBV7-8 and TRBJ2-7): GAGVSQSPRYKVAKRGQDVALRCDPISGHVSLFWYQQALGQGPEFLTYFQNEAQLDKSGLPSDRFFAERPEGSVSTLKIQRTQQEDSAVYLCASSPNLVPSSYEQYFGPGTRLTVT.

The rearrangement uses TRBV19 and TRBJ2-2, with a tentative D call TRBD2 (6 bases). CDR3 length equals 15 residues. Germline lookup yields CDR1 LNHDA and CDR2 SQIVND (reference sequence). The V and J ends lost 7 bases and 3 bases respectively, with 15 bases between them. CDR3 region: CASTPRWRDTGELFF. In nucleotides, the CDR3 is TGTGCCAGTACCCCACGGTGGAGGGACACCGGGGAGCTGTTTTTT.

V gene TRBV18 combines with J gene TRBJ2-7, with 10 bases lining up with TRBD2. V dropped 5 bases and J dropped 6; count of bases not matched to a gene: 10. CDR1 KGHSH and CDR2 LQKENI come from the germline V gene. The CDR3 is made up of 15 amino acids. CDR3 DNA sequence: TGTGCCAGCTCAGCAGCTAGCGGGAGTGTAAGCGAGCAGTACTTC. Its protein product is CASSAASGSVSEQYF.

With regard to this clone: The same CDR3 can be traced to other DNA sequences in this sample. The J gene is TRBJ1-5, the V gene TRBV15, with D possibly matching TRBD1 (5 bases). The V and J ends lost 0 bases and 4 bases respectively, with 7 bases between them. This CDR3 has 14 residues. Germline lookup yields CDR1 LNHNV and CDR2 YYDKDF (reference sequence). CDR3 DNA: TGTGCCACCAGCAGAGATCGGGGGAATCAGCCCCAGCATTTT. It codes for CATSRDRGNQPQHF.

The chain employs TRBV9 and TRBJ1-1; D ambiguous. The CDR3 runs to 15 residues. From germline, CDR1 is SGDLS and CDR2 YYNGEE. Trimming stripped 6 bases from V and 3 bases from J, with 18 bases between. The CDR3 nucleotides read TGTGCCAGCAACCGACAAGGTACCTGGGACACTGAAGCTTTCTTT. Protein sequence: CASNRQGTWDTEAFF.

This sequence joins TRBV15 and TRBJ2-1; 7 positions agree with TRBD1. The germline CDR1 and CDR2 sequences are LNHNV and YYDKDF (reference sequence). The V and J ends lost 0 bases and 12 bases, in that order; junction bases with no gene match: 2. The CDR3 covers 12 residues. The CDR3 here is CATSRDTGAQFF. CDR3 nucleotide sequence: TGTGCCACCAGCAGAGATACAGGGGCGCAGTTCTTC. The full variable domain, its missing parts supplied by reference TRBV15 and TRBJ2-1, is DAMVIQNPRYQVTQFGKPVTLSCSQTLNHNVMYWYQQKSSQAPKLLFHYYDKDFNNEADTPDNFQSRRPNTSFCFLDIRSPGLGDTAMYLCATSRDTGAQFFGPGTRLTVL.

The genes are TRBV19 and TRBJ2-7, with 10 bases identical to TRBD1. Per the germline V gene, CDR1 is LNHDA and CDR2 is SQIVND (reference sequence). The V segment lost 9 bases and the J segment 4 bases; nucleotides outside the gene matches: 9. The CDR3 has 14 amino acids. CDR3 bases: TGTGCCAGCTCCCAGACAGGGGGCACGTACGAGCAGTACTTC. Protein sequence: CASSQTGGTYEQYF.

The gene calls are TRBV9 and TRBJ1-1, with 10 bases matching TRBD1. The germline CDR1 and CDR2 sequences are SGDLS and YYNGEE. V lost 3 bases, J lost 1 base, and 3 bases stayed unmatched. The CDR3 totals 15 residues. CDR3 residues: CASSGTGGSNTEAFF. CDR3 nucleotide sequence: TGTGCCAGCAGCGGGACAGGGGGGTCGAACACTGAAGCTTTCTTT.

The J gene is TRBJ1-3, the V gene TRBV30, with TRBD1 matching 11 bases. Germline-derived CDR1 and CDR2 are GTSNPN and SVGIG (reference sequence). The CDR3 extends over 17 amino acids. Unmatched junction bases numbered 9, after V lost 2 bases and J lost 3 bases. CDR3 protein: CAWSKHGTGGFGNTIYF. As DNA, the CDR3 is TGTGCCTGGAGTAAACACGGGACAGGGGGTTTTGGAAACACCATATATTTT.

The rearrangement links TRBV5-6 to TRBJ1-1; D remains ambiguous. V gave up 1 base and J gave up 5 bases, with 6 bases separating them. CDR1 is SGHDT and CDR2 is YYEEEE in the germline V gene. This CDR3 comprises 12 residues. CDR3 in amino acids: CASSLPGTEAFF. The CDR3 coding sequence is TGTGCCAGCAGCTTGCCCGGGACTGAAGCTTTCTTT.

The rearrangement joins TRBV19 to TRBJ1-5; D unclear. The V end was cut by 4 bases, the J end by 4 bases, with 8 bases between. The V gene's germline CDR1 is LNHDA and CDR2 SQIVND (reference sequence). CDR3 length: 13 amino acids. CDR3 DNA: TGTGCCAGTAGTAGAGGTAATAATCAGCCCCAGCATTTT. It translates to CASSRGNNQPQHF. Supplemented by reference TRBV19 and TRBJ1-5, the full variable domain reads DGGITQSPKYLFRKEGQNVTLSCEQNLNHDAMYWYRQDPGQGLRLIYYSQIVNDFQKGDIAEGYSVSREKKESFPLTVTSAQKNPTAFYLCASSRGNNQPQHFGDGTRLSIL.

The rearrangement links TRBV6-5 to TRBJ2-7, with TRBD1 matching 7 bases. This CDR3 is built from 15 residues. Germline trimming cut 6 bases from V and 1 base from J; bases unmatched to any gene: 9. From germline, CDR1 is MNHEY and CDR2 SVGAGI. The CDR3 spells CASSLTGLPSYEQYF. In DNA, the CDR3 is TGTGCCAGCAGCCTGACAGGGCTACCTTCCTACGAGCAGTACTTC.

The CDR3 is CASSRGDRIGNTIYF. DNA of the CDR3: TGTGCCAGCAGTCGAGGGGACAGGATTGGAAACACCATATATTTT. V and J are TRBV5-5 and TRBJ1-3; 8 nucleotides agree with TRBD1. There are 15 residues in the CDR3. J was trimmed by 3 bases and V by 5 bases; bases with no gene match: 7. Germline CDR1 and CDR2: SGHKS and YYEKEE (reference sequence).

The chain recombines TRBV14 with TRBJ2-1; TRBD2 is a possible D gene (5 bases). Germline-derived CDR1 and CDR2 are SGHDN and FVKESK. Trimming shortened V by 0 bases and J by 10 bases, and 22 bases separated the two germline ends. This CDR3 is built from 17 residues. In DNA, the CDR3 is TGTGCCAGCAGCCAAGATTACTCACTTACCCAAAGGGAGGAGCAGTTCTTC. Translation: CASSQDYSLTQREEQFF. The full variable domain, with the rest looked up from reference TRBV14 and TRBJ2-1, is EAGVTQFPSHSVIEKGQTVTLRCDPISGHDNLYWYRRVMGKEIKFLLHFVKESKQDESGMPNNRFLAERTGGTYSTLKVQPAELEDSGVYFCASSQDYSLTQREEQFFGPGTRLTVL.

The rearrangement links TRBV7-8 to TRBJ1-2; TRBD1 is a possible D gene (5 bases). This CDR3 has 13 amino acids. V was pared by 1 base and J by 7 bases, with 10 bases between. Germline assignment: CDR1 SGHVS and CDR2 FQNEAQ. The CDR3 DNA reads TGTGCCAGCAGCTTAGAGGCAGGGTTTGGCTACACCTTC. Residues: CASSLEAGFGYTF.

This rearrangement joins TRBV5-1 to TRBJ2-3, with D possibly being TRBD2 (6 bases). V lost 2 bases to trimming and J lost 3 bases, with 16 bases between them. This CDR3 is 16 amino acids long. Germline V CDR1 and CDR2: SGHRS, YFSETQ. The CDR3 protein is CASSFGFVGGTDTQYF. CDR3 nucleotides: TGCGCCAGCAGCTTCGGTTTTGTGGGGGGAACAGATACGCAGTATTTT.

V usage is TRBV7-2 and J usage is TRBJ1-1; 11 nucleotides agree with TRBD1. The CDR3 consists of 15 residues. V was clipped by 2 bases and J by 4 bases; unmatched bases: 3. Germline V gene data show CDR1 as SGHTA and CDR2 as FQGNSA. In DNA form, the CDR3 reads TGTGCCAGCAGCTTAATCGGACAGGGGGCCACTGAAGCTTTCTTT. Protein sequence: CASSLIGQGATEAFF.

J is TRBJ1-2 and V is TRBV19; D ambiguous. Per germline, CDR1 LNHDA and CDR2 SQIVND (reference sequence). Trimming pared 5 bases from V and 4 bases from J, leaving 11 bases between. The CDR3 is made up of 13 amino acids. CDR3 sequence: CASSLGGGYGYTF. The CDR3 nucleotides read TGTGCCAGTAGTCTCGGCGGAGGCTATGGCTACACCTTC.

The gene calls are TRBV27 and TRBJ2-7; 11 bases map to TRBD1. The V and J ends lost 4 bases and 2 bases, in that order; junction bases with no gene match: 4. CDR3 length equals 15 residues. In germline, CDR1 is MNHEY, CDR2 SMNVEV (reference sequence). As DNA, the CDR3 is TGTGCCAGCAGTTACGGACAGGGGGCTCCCTACGAGCAGTACTTC. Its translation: CASSYGQGAPYEQYF.

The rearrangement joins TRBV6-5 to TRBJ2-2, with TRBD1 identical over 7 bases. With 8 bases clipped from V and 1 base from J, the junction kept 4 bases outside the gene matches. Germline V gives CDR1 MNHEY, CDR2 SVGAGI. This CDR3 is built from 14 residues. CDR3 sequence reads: CASRWDRNTGELFF. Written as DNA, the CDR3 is TGTGCCAGCCGTTGGGACAGGAACACCGGGGAGCTGTTTTTT.

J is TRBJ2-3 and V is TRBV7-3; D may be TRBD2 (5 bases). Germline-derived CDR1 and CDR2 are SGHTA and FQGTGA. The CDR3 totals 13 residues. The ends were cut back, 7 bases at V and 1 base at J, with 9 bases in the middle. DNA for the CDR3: TGTGCCAGCAAGAGGGCCGGCACAGATACGCAGTATTTT. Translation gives CASKRAGTDTQYF.

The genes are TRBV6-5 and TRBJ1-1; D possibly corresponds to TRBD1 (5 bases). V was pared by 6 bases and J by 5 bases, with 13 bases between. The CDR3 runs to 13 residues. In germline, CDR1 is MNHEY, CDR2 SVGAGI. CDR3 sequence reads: CASRWGRDTEAFF. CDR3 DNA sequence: TGTGCCAGCAGGTGGGGCAGGGATACTGAAGCTTTCTTT.

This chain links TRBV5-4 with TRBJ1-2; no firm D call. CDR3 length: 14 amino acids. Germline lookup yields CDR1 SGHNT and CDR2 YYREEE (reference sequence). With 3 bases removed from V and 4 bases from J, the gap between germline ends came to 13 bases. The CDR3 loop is CASSSFSNGYGYTF. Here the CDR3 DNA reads TGTGCCAGCAGCTCCTTCTCCAACGGCTATGGCTACACCTTC.

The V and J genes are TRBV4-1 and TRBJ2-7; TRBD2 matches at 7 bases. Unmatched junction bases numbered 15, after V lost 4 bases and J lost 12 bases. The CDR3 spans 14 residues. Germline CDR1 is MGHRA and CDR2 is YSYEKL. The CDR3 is CASSPTRQRGTPYF. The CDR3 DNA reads TGCGCCAGCAGCCCCACCCGTCAGCGGGGAACCCCGTACTTC.

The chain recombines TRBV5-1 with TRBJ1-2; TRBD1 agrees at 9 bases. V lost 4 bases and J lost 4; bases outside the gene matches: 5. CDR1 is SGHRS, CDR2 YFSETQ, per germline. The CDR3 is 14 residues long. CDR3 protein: CASSRTGDGYGYTF. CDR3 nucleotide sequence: TGCGCCAGCAGCAGGACAGGGGACGGCTATGGCTACACCTTC.

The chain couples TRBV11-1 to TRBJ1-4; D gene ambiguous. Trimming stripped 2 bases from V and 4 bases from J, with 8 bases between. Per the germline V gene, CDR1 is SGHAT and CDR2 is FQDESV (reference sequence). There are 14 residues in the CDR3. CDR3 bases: TGTGCCAGCAGCTTATCCTTCGGTAATGAAAAACTGTTTTTT. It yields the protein CASSLSFGNEKLFF.

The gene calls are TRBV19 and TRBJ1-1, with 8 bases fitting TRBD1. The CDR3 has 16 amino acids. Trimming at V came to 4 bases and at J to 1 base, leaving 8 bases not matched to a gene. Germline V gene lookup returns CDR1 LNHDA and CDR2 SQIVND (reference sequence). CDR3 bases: TGTGCCAGTAGTAAAGGAAGGGACAGGTCGAACACTGAAGCTTTCTTT. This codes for CASSKGRDRSNTEAFF.

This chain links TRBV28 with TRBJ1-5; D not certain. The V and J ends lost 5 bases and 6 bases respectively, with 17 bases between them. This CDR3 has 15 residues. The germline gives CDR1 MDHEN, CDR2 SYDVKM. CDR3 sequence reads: CASSPSLRGVQPQHF. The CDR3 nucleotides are TGTGCCAGCAGTCCATCCCTCCGTGGAGTTCAGCCCCAGCATTTT.